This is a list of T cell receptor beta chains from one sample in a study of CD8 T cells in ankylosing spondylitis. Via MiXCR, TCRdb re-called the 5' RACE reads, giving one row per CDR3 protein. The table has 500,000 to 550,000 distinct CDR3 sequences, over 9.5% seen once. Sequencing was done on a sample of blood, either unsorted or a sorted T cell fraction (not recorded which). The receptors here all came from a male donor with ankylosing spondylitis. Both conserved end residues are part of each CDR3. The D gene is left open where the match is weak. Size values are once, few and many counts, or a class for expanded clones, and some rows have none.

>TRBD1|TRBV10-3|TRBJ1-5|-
CAISRQGADSNQPQHF
TGTGCCATCTCGAGACAGGGGGCCGATAGCAATCAGCCCCAGCATTTT
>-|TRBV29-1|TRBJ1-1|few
CSVTPGYAEAFF
TGCAGCGTAACCCCGGGGTATGCTGAAGCTTTCTTT
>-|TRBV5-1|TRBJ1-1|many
CASSLYGTSTEAFF
TGCGCCAGCAGCTTGTACGGAACTAGCACTGAAGCTTTCTTT
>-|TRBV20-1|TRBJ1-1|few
CSARYRSGNTEAFF
TGCAGTGCTAGATATCGTTCGGGCAACACTGAAGCTTTCTTT
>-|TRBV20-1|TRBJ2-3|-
CSAPLSRPTDTQYF
TGCAGTGCTCCATTGTCCAGGCCCACAGATACGCAGTATTTT
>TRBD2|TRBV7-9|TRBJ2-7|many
CASRGAGGYEQYF
TGTGCCAGCAGGGGGGCGGGAGGCTACGAGCAGTACTTC
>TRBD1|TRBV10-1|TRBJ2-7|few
CASGRQGYEQYF
TGCGCCAGCGGTAGACAGGGCTACGAGCAGTACTTC
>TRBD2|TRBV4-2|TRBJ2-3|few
CASSQLATSGPTDTQYF
TGTGCCAGCAGCCAACTAGCGACTAGCGGGCCCACAGATACGCAGTATTTT
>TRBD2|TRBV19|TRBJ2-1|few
CASSIAGGHNEQFF
TGTGCCAGTAGTATAGCGGGAGGCCACAATGAGCAGTTCTTC
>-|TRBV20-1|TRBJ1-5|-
CSARRRWGYNQPQHF
TGCAGTGCTAGGCGTAGGTGGGGATACAATCAGCCCCAGCATTTT
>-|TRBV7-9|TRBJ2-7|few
CASSLGTTVVHEQYF
TGTGCCAGCAGCTTAGGAACGACAGTCGTCCACGAGCAGTACTTC
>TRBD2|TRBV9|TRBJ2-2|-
CASSPSGLAGTGELFF
TGTGCCAGCAGCCCCAGTGGTCTAGCGGGCACCGGGGAGCTGTTTTTT
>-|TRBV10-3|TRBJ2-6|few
CAISEHYTSGANVLTF
TGTGCCATCAGTGAACATTATACCTCTGGGGCCAACGTCCTGACTTTC
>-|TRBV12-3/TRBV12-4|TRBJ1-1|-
CASSFRDWGSEAFF
TGTGCCAGCAGTTTTCGTGACTGGGGCTCTGAAGCTTTCTTT
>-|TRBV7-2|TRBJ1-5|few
CASSLVGGHLSNQPQHF
TGTGCCAGCAGCTTAGTCGGGGGACACCTTAGCAATCAGCCCCAGCATTTT
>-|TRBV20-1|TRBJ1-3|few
CSAIQGSGNTIYF
TGCAGTGCTATACAGGGCTCTGGAAACACCATATATTTT
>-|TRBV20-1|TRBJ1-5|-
CSARNPEKPSNQPQHF
TGCAGTGCTAGAAACCCAGAGAAACCTAGCAATCAGCCCCAGCATTTT
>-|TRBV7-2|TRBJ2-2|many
CASSQLGGGTGELFF
TGTGCCAGCAGTCAATTAGGTGGGGGCACCGGGGAGCTGTTTTTT
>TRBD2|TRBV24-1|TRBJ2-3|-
CATASGSTDTQYF
TGTGCCACTGCTAGCGGCAGCACAGATACGCAGTATTTT
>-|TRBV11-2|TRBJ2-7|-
CASTVTYEQYF
TGTGCCAGCACCGTAACCTACGAGCAGTACTTC
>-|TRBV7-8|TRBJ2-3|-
CASSLPRVEGTQYF
TGTGCCAGCAGCCTCCCCAGGGTTGAGGGTACGCAGTATTTT
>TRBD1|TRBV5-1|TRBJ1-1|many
CASSDRGWGDTEAFF
TGCGCCAGCTCCGACAGGGGCTGGGGGGACACTGAAGCTTTCTTT
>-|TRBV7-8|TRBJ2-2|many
CASSLGGRGTGELFF
TGTGCCAGCAGCTTAGGCGGCAGGGGTACCGGGGAGCTGTTTTTT
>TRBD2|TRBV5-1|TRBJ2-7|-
CASSLFGGEGEQYF
TGCGCCAGCAGCTTGTTCGGGGGGGAGGGCGAGCAGTACTTC
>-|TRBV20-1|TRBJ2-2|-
CSASASGELFF
TGCAGTGCTAGTGCTTCCGGGGAGCTGTTTTTT
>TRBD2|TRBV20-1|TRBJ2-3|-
CSGLGGDLTDTQYF
TGCAGTGGCCTCGGGGGGGATCTTACAGATACGCAGTATTTT
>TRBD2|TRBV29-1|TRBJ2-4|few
CSVRPGGAKNIQYF
TGCAGCGTTCGACCGGGGGGAGCCAAAAACATTCAGTACTTC
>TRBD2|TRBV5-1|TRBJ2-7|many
CASSFATSGSRYEQYF
TGCGCCAGCAGCTTTGCGACTAGCGGGAGTAGGTACGAGCAGTACTTC
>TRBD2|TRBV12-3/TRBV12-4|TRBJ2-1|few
CASTETSGSYNEQFF
TGTGCCAGCACCGAGACTAGCGGGTCCTACAATGAGCAGTTCTTC
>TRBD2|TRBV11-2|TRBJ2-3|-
CASSLGAGVDTQYF
TGTGCCAGCAGCTTAGGAGCGGGAGTGGATACGCAGTATTTT
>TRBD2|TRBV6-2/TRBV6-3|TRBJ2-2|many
CASNKPSGVNTGELFF
TGTGCCAGCAACAAACCTAGCGGAGTTAACACCGGGGAGCTGTTTTTT
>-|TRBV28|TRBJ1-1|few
CASSFFSVEAFF
TGTGCCAGCAGTTTTTTCTCAGTTGAAGCTTTCTTT
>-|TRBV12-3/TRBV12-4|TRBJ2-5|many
CASSFRQGQETQYF
TGTGCCAGCAGTTTTCGGCAGGGTCAAGAGACCCAGTACTTC
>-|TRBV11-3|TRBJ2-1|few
CASSLLADNEQFF
TGTGCCAGCAGCTTATTAGCGGACAATGAGCAGTTCTTC
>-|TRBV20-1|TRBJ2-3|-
CSARSTLAKGGTDTQYF
TGCAGTGCTAGGTCTACCCTAGCAAAGGGGGGCACAGATACGCAGTATTTT
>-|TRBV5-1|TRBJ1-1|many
CASSLRTAMNTEAFF
TGCGCCAGCAGCCTGAGGACGGCGATGAACACTGAAGCTTTCTTT